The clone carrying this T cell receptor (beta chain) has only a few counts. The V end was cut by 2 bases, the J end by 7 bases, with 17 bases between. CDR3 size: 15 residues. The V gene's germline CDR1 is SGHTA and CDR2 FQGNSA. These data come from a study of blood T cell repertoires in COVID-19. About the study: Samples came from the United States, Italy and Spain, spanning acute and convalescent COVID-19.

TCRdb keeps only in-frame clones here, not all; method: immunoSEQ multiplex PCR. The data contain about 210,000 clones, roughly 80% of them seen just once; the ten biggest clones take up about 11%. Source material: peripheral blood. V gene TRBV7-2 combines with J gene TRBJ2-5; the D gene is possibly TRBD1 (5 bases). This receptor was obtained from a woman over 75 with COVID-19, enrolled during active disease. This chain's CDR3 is CASSLQGTTLGTQYF. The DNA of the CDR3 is TGTGCCAGCAGCTTACAGGGCACCACCTTGGGGACCCAGTACTTC.